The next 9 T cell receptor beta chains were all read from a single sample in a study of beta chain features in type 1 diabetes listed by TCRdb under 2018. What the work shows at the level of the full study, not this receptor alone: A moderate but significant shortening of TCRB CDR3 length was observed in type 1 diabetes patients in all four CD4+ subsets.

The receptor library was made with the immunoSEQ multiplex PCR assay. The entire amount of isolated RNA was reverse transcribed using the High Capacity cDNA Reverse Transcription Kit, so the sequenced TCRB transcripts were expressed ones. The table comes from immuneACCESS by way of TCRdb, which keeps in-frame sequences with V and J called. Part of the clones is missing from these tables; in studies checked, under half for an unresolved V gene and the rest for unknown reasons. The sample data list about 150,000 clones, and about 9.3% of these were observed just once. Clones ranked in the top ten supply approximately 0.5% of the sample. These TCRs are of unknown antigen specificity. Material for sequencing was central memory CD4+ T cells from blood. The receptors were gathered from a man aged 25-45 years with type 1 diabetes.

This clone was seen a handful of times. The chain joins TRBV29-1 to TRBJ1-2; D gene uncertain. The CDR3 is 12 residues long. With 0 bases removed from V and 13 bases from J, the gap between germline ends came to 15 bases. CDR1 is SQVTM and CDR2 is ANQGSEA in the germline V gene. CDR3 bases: TGCAGCGTTGAAGATGACGCGGTGCCCATCACCTTC. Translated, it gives CSVEDDAVPITF.

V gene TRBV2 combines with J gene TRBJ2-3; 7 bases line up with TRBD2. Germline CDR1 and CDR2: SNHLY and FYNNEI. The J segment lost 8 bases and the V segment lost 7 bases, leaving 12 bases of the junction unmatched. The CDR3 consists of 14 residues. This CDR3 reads CASMVGGPVGTQYF. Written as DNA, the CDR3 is TGTGCCAGCATGGTGGGAGGGCCAGTCGGTACGCAGTATTTT.

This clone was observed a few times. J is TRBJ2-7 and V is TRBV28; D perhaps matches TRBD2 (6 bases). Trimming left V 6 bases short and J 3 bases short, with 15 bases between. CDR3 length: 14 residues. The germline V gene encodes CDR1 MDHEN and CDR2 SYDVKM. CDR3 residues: CASRGTGEGYEQYF. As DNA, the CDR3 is TGTGCCAGCAGGGGGACGGGAGAGGGCTACGAGCAGTACTTC.

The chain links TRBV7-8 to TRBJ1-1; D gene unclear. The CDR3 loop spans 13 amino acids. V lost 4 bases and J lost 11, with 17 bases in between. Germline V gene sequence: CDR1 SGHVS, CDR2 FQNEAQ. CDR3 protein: CASSSGRREYAFF. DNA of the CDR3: TGTGCCAGCAGCTCCGGTAGAAGAGAGTACGCTTTCTTT.

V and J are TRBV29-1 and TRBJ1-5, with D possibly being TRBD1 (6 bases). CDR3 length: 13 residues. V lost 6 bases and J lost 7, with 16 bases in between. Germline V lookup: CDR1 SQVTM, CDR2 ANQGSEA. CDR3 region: CSVQTGSEQPQHF. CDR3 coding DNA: TGCAGCGTCCAGACAGGCTCGGAACAGCCCCAGCATTTT.

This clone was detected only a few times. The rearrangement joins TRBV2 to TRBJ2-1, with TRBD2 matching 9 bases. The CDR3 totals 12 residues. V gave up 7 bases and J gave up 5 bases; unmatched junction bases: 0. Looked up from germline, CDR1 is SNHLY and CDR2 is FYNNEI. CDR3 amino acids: CASKREDNEQFF. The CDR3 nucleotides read TGTGCCAGCAAGCGGGAGGACAATGAGCAGTTCTTC.

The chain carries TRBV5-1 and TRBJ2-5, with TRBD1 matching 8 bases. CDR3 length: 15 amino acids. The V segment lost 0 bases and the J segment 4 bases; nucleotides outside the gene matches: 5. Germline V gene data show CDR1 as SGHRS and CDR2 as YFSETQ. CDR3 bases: TGCGCCAGCAGCTTGGTATCCGGACAGGGAGAGACCCAGTACTTC. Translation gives CASSLVSGQGETQYF.

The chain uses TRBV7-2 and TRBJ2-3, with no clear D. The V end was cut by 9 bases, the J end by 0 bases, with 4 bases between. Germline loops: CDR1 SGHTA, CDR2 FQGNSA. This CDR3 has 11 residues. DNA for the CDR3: TGTGCCAGGAGTAGCACAGATACGCAGTATTTT. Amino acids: CARSSTDTQYF.

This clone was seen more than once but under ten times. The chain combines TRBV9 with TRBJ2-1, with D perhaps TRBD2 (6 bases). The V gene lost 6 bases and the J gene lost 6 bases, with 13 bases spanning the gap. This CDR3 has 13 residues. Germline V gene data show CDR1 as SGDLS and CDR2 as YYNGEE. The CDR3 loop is CASITGTSNEQFF. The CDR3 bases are TGTGCCAGCATTACCGGGACTTCCAATGAGCAGTTCTTC.